Below, one T cell receptor beta chain is given with its context. Its antigen is as yet unknown. The data were produced by immunoSEQ multiplex PCR, yet TCRdb's version contains in-frame clones alone and is incomplete. This sample has fewer than 150,000 clones, with roughly 90% found just once. V shed 6 bases and J shed 11 bases, with 10 bases lying between them. CDR3 length: 11 residues. The data are from a study of T cell responses to AZD1222 COVID-19 vaccine. Overall study results and limits: Spike was spanned by vaccine-associated CD4 TCRs, which were dominant at 160-218 and 743-854.

Source: peripheral blood, taken 28 days after the second AZD1222 dose. The clonotype comes from an adult who received the AZD1222 COVID-19 vaccine. The rearrangement joins TRBV12-3 or TRBV12-4 to TRBJ2-2; D is perhaps TRBD1 (6 bases). The CDR3 region has the DNA TGTGCCAGCAGATACAGGGTTGAGCTGTTTTTT. Translation: CASRYRVELFF.